Each of the 5 T cell receptor beta chains below was sequenced from the same sample in a study of T cell changes during pregnancy in multiple sclerosis. Profiling relied on immunoSEQ multiplex PCR, and the TCRdb table lists in-frame clones only, not all of them. The sample includes 30,000 to 40,000 clones, 90% to 95% of them seen just once. This sample comprised CD4+ T cells from peripheral blood mononuclear cells, obtained in the second trimester of pregnancy. The receptors derive from a female donor in good health, enrolled as a control in a pregnancy study.

V and J are TRBV9 and TRBJ1-4; 8 nucleotides agree with TRBD1. Per the germline V gene, CDR1 is SGDLS and CDR2 is YYNGEE. This CDR3 comprises 15 residues. Trimming removed 2 bases from V and 5 bases from J; junction bases left unmatched: 5. The CDR3 loop is CASSVSGGVNEKLFF. The CDR3 DNA follows: TGTGCCAGCAGCGTGTCAGGGGGCGTAAATGAAAAACTGTTTTTT.

The rearrangement links TRBV19 to TRBJ1-6; the match to TRBD1 covers 7 bases. Germline CDR1 reads LNHDA; CDR2 reads SQIVND (reference sequence). The V and J ends lost 4 bases and 4 bases, in that order; junction bases with no gene match: 7. The CDR3 runs to 16 residues. For the CDR3, the DNA is TGTGCCAGTAGTACCCCGGGACAGCCATATAATTCACCCCTCCACTTT. It encodes CASSTPGQPYNSPLHF.

The chain joins TRBV4-3 to TRBJ2-5, with a possible D match to TRBD1 (5 bases). Germline V gives CDR1 LGHNA, CDR2 YSLEER. The CDR3 length is 13 residues. With 4 bases removed from V and 7 bases from J, the gap between germline ends came to 13 bases. The CDR3 DNA is TGCGCCAGCAGCCTAGGACGTCAGGGGACCCAGTACTTC. Translated: CASSLGRQGTQYF.

This clone appeared once. This rearrangement joins TRBV2 to TRBJ1-5; a possible D gene is TRBD1 (6 bases). CDR3 length: 14 residues. Germline V CDR1 and CDR2: SNHLY, FYNNEI. Trimming stripped 7 bases from V and 0 bases from J, with 10 bases between. The CDR3 bases are TGTGCCAGCACACAGGGCAATAGCAATCAGCCCCAGCATTTT. Protein: CASTQGNSNQPQHF.

With respect to this clone: One end of the junction varies from germline; a read error may be responsible. The chain employs TRBV7-7 and TRBJ2-7; maybe TRBD1 (6 bases). The CDR3 has 13 amino acids. Germline CDR1 SSHAT, CDR2 FNYEAQ (reference sequence). The DNA for the CDR3 is TGTGCTAGCAGCTACTCTGCCAGGGGCGAGCAGTACTTC. Its protein is CASSYSARGEQYF.